The source of this T cell receptor (beta chain) is a study of T cells in Graves' hyperthyroidism and ophthalmopathy. From RNA transcripts, TCR beta CDR3 regions were amplified. TCR CDR3 underwent first-round RT-PCR with the HTBI primer set. Each CDR3 protein gets one entry after TCRdb re-called the multiplex PCR reads with MiXCR. The sample consists of about 610,000 distinct CDR3 sequences, more than 15% of them appearing once. This clonotype was observed at least ten times. Germline V gene data show CDR1 as MNHEY and CDR2 as SVGEGT. The CDR3 totals 15 residues. The germline V and J ends were trimmed by 7 bases and 8 bases, with 18 bases remaining between them.

The sequencing input was blood. V is TRBV6-2 or TRBV6-3 and J is TRBJ1-6; D may be TRBD1 (5 bases). This sequence was found in a middle-aged woman with Graves' ophthalmopathy. DNA of the CDR3: TGTGCCAGCACTAGGGCCGGGGGTAGGGATTCACCCCTCCACTTT. Its protein product is CASTRAGGRDSPLHF.